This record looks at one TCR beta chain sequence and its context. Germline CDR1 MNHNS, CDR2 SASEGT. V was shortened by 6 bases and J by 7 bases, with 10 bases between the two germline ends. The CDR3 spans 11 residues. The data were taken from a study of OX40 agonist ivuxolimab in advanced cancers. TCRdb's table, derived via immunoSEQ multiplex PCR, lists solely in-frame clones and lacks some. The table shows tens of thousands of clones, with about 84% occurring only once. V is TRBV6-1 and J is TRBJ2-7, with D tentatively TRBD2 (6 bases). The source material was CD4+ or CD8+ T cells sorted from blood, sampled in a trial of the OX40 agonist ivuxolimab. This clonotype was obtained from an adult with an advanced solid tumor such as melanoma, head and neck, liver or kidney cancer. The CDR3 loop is CASSLSGEQYF. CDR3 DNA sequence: TGTGCCAGCAGCTTGAGCGGGGAGCAGTACTTC.